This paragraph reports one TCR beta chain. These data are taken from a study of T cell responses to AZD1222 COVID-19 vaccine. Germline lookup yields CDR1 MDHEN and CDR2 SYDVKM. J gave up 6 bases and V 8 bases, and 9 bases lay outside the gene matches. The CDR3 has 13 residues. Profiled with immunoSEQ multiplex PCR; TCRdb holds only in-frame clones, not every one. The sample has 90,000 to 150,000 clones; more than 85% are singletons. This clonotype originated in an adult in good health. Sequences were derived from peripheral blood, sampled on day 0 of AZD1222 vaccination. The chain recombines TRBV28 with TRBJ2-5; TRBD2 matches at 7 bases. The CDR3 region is CASGRASRKTQYF. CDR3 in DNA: TGTGCCAGCGGGAGGGCGTCTCGAAAGACCCAGTACTTC.